This T cell receptor beta chain was observed in a study of cytomegalovirus exposure and HLA in healthy donors. The wider study: One earlier analysis, a look at about 179 million T cells, found roughly 110 million unique TCR beta sequences. Study results and limitations: 164 TCR beta chains were listed as cytomegalovirus-associated. Only CMV serostatus was available as immune exposure information.

For this clone: Antigen specificity is unknown.

Each of the donors was a healthy bone marrow donor. In the PCR, 60 Vbeta and 13 Jbeta primers were used. Repertoires were generated with immunoSEQ multiplex PCR, while TCRdb's copy carries only in-frame clones and drops some. The sample carries fewer than 150,000 clones, 75% to 80% recorded once. V lost 6 bases, J lost 2 bases, and 11 bases lay in between. The CDR3 has 13 amino acids. Germline CDR1 is MDHEN and CDR2 is SYDVKM. The receptor was isolated from a woman aged 40 to 55 in good health and CMV-seropositive. The rearrangement uses TRBV28 and TRBJ2-7; possible D gene TRBD1, 7 bases. Sequencing was performed on PBMCs. CDR3 sequence: CASRQGGPYEQYF. The CDR3 coding sequence is TGTGCCAGCAGGCAGGGGGGCCCCTACGAGCAGTACTTC.